These 15 T cell receptor beta chains were all obtained from the same sample, sequenced in a study of blood T cell repertoires in COVID-19. Here immunoSEQ multiplex PCR was the method, and the copy in TCRdb shows in-frame clones only, minus some. The sample consists of approximately 150,000 clones, around 76% of them appearing once. Specimen: peripheral blood. These receptors were taken from a man aged 55 to 69 with acute or convalescent COVID-19.

This chain joins TRBV27 and TRBJ2-1; tentative D call: TRBD2 (6 bases). Trimming shortened V by 2 bases and J by 8 bases, and 7 bases separated the two germline ends. This CDR3 is built from 12 residues. The germline V gene encodes CDR1 MNHEY and CDR2 SMNVEV (reference sequence). The DNA of the CDR3 is TGTGCCAGCAGTTTAGGAGGGGATGAGCAGTTCTTC. Its translation: CASSLGGDEQFF.

The chain combines TRBV7-3 with TRBJ2-3, with 11 bases that match TRBD2. CDR1 SGHTA and CDR2 FQGTGA come from the germline V gene. The V gene end was trimmed by 1 base and the J gene end by 10 bases; junction bases not matched to a gene: 10. This CDR3 is 16 amino acids long. CDR3 nucleotide sequence: TGTGCCAGCAGCTTAAGTGGGGCAGGGACTAGCGGCCCGCAGTATTTT. This codes for CASSLSGAGTSGPQYF.

This clone was seen a few times. The genes are TRBV3-1 (or the pseudogene TRBV3-2) and TRBJ2-5, with 15 bases that match TRBD2. CDR3 length: 16 amino acids. CDR1 LGHDT and CDR2 YNNKEL come from the germline V gene (reference sequence). V lost 8 bases to trimming and J lost 5 bases; unmatched junction nucleotides: 9. CDR3 protein: CASLGTSGRRRETQYF. The CDR3 DNA follows: TGTGCCAGCTTAGGGACTAGCGGGAGGAGGAGGGAGACCCAGTACTTC.

The chain has TRBV28 and TRBJ1-3; D gene unclear. The CDR3 has 10 amino acids. Germline V CDR1 and CDR2: MDHEN, SYDVKM. The ends were cut back, 4 bases at V and 7 bases at J, with 2 bases in the middle. CDR3 DNA sequence: TGTGCCAGCAGTTCGAACACCATATATTTT. This sequence encodes CASSSNTIYF.

The V gene is TRBV18, the J gene TRBJ2-7, with D maybe TRBD1 (7 bases). V lost 3 bases, J lost 7 bases, and 16 bases lay in between. CDR3 length equals 14 residues. Germline V gives CDR1 KGHSH, CDR2 LQKENI. The CDR3 DNA reads as TGTGCCAGCTCACCTCTGGAGGGGGCGGTTGAGCAGTACTTC. The encoded protein is CASSPLEGAVEQYF.

This clone was observed a handful of times. The chain recombines TRBV27 with TRBJ2-7; 13 nucleotides agree with TRBD2. Germline V CDR1 and CDR2: MNHEY, SMNVEV (reference sequence). V lost 11 bases and J lost 1; bases outside the gene matches: 8. The CDR3 runs to 15 residues. CDR3 nucleotide sequence: TGTGCCCCAGGGACTAGCGGGAATCGGTCCTACGAGCAGTACTTC. It yields the protein CAPGTSGNRSYEQYF.

The CDR3: CASSQGSLSGRMPLEQYF. In DNA form, the CDR3 reads TGTGCCAGCAGCCAAGGATCCCTTAGCGGGAGGATGCCTTTGGAGCAGTACTTC. This chain links TRBV14 with TRBJ2-7; 10 bases align to TRBD2. V lost 1 base, J lost 7 bases, and 16 bases stayed unmatched. The germline CDR1 and CDR2 sequences are SGHDN and FVKESK. The CDR3 has 18 amino acids.

The chain links TRBV6-5 to TRBJ1-6; 10 bases match TRBD1. CDR3 length: 15 residues. V dropped 6 bases and J dropped 8; count of bases not matched to a gene: 7. The germline V gene has CDR1 MNHEY and CDR2 SVGAGI. CDR3 sequence (DNA): TGTGCCAGCAGAATGAGACAGGGGGCTGATTCACCCCTCCACTTT. Its protein product is CASRMRQGADSPLHF.

Concerning this clone itself: This CDR3 is also generated by other DNA sequences in the sample. J is TRBJ2-7 and V is TRBV10-3; D is possibly TRBD1 (7 bases). Per germline, CDR1 ENHRY and CDR2 SYGVKD. Trimming removed 6 bases from V and 6 bases from J, with 15 bases in between. CDR3 length equals 13 residues. Written as DNA, the CDR3 is TGTGCCATCAGCCGGGGGCAGGGGGGCGAGCAGTACTTC. Protein: CAISRGQGGEQYF.

A single count supports this clone. The J gene is TRBJ1-2, the V gene TRBV7-9, with unresolved D. CDR1 and CDR2 from the germline V gene are SEHNR and FQNEAQ (reference sequence). The V end was cut by 1 base, the J end by 4 bases, with 13 bases between. The CDR3 runs 15 residues. The CDR3 DNA follows: TGTGCCAGCAGCTTAGGGCCCCCGCGGTCCTATGGCTACACCTTC. It translates to CASSLGPPRSYGYTF.

V usage is TRBV7-9 and J usage is TRBJ2-3; 7 positions agree with TRBD1. The germline CDR1 and CDR2 sequences are SEHNR and FQNEAQ (reference sequence). Trimming took 5 bases from V and 0 from J; bases not matched to a gene: 5. The CDR3 spans 15 residues. The CDR3 loop is CASSPGQPSTDTQYF. The DNA for the CDR3 is TGTGCCAGCAGCCCGGGACAGCCAAGCACAGATACGCAGTATTTT.

The rearrangement uses TRBV14 and TRBJ1-1; D gene unclear. V was cut by 0 bases and J by 10 bases, with 12 bases left in between. Per germline, CDR1 SGHDN and CDR2 FVKESK. The CDR3 is 13 residues long. The chain's CDR3 is CASSQELSGRAFF. The CDR3 DNA follows: TGTGCCAGCAGCCAAGAACTCTCCGGGAGAGCTTTCTTT.

V is TRBV19 and J is TRBJ1-5; D remains unclear. This CDR3 contains 13 residues. Germline V gene sequence: CDR1 LNHDA, CDR2 SQIVND (reference sequence). V was clipped by 6 bases and J by 11 bases, with 17 bases between them. Here the CDR3 reads CASREGSSMAQHF. The CDR3 DNA reads as TGTGCCAGTAGGGAGGGTTCGTCGATGGCCCAGCATTTT.

The rearrangement links TRBV7-9 to TRBJ2-7; tentative D call: TRBD2 (6 bases). The CDR3 runs to 14 residues. CDR1 is SEHNR and CDR2 is FQNEAQ in the germline V gene (reference sequence). V lost 1 base to trimming and J lost 5 bases, with 12 bases between them. The DNA of the CDR3 is TGTGCCAGCAGCTTAGACGGGAGTTGGGACGAGCAGTACTTC. Translated, it gives CASSLDGSWDEQYF.

The chain carries TRBV5-1 and TRBJ2-5, with D perhaps matching TRBD2 (6 bases). The CDR3 length is 15 residues. Trimming shortened V by 0 bases and J by 5 bases, and 14 bases separated the two germline ends. Looked up from germline, CDR1 is SGHRS and CDR2 is YFSETQ. CDR3 sequence reads: CASSLASTSRETQYF. CDR3 sequence (DNA): TGCGCCAGCAGCTTGGCCAGTACTAGCCGGGAGACCCAGTACTTC.